The 12 T cell receptor beta chains listed next were all sequenced from one sample in a study of blood T cell repertoires in COVID-19. The protocol was immunoSEQ multiplex PCR, while the TCRdb copy is restricted to in-frame clones and leaves out a portion. The data show about 270,000 clones, roughly 89% seen once. The sample consisted of peripheral blood. These receptors were obtained from a man in his fifties with acute or convalescent COVID-19.

J is TRBJ1-2 and V is TRBV2; the D is unclear. This CDR3 is built from 12 residues. V was clipped by 10 bases and J by 8 bases, with 17 bases between them. The V gene's germline CDR1 is SNHLY and CDR2 FYNNEI. This CDR3 reads CATPTPTRGYTF. The CDR3 nucleotides read TGTGCCACCCCAACTCCAACGAGGGGCTACACCTTC.

This rearrangement joins TRBV10-3 to TRBJ2-5; D is perhaps TRBD2 (6 bases). Per the germline V gene, CDR1 is ENHRY and CDR2 is SYGVKD. The CDR3 spans 14 residues. Trimming stripped 3 bases from V and 2 bases from J, with 10 bases between. The CDR3 DNA reads as TGTGCCATCAGTGACGCGGGGATGCAAGAGACCCAGTACTTC. Translated: CAISDAGMQETQYF.

This sequence joins TRBV4-2 and TRBJ2-3; maybe TRBD2 (6 bases). The V and J ends lost 0 bases and 5 bases respectively, with 12 bases between them. This CDR3 is 15 amino acids long. Germline CDR1 and CDR2: LGHNA and YNFKEQ. The CDR3 reads CASSQEWVAVDTQYF. The CDR3 DNA is TGTGCCAGCAGCCAAGAGTGGGTAGCGGTAGATACGCAGTATTTT.

The CDR3 region has the DNA TGTGCCAGCAGTGCCGGCCCAGTGCAGGGCCGTGAAGCTTTCTTT. As protein: CASSAGPVQGREAFF. The V call is TRBV28, the J call TRBJ1-1, with D perhaps matching TRBD1 (5 bases). V gave up 5 bases and J gave up 7 bases, with 20 bases separating them. Germline CDR1 and CDR2: MDHEN and SYDVKM. There are 15 residues in the CDR3. Based on the CDR3 plus reference TRBV28 and TRBJ1-1, the full variable domain is DVKVTQSSRYLVKRTGEKVFLECVQDMDHENMFWYRQDPGLGLRLIYFSYDVKMKEKGDIPEGYSVSREKKERFSLILESASTNQTSMYLCASSAGPVQGREAFFGQGTRLTVV.

The J gene is TRBJ2-5, the V gene TRBV3-1 (or the pseudogene TRBV3-2), with 11 bases matching TRBD2. Germline values: CDR1 LGHDT, CDR2 YNNKEL (reference sequence). The CDR3 has 14 amino acids. The V segment lost 4 bases and the J segment 6 bases; nucleotides outside the gene matches: 4. The CDR3 here is CASSRTSGGKTQYF. In nucleotides, the CDR3 is TGTGCCAGCAGCCGAACTAGCGGGGGTAAGACCCAGTACTTC.

The rearrangement uses TRBV2 and TRBJ1-2; D remains unclear. V was pared by 4 bases and J by 4 bases, with 13 bases between. CDR1 and CDR2 (germline): SNHLY, FYNNEI. The CDR3 loop spans 14 amino acids. CDR3 in amino acids: CASSATPRGYGYTF. The CDR3 bases are TGTGCCAGCAGTGCGACACCCCGGGGCTATGGCTACACCTTC. The full variable domain, with the rest looked up from reference TRBV2 and TRBJ1-2, is EPEVTQTPSHQVTQMGQEVILRCVPISNHLYFYWYRQILGQKVEFLVSFYNNEISEKSEIFDDQFSVERPDGSNFTLKIRSTKLEDSAMYFCASSATPRGYGYTFGSGTRLTVV.

The chain uses TRBV7-3 and TRBJ1-6; D gene ambiguous. The germline gives CDR1 SGHTA, CDR2 FQGTGA. The CDR3 runs 14 residues. Trimming stripped 3 bases from V and 2 bases from J, with 5 bases between. CDR3 sequence (DNA): TGTGCCAGCAGCTTTGAGCCCTATAATTCACCCCTCCACTTT. Translation: CASSFEPYNSPLHF. Supplemented by reference TRBV7-3 and TRBJ1-6, the full variable domain reads GAGVSQTPSNKVTEKGKYVELRCDPISGHTALYWYRQSLGQGPEFLIYFQGTGAADDSGLPNDRFFAVRPEGSVSTLKIQRTERGDSAVYLCASSFEPYNSPLHFGNGTRLTVT.

V gene TRBV5-6 combines with J gene TRBJ1-1; D uncertain. V shed 1 base and J shed 1 base, with 5 bases lying between them. The CDR3 totals 13 residues. Germline lookup yields CDR1 SGHDT and CDR2 YYEEEE. Here the CDR3 reads CASSLQWNTEAFF. CDR3 in DNA: TGTGCCAGCAGCTTGCAGTGGAACACTGAAGCTTTCTTT.

The V gene is TRBV6-5, the J gene TRBJ1-4, with D uncertain. In germline, CDR1 is MNHEY, CDR2 SVGAGI. V dropped 5 bases and J dropped 6 bases, with 10 bases sitting between them. The CDR3 has 13 residues. CDR3 nucleotide sequence: TGTGCCAGCAGTAGGATGGAGCATGAAAAACTGTTTTTT. Its translation is CASSRMEHEKLFF.

This rearrangement joins TRBV4-1 to TRBJ1-6, with a possible D match to TRBD1 (5 bases). This CDR3 region has 14 residues. Germline values: CDR1 MGHRA, CDR2 YSYEKL. Trimming removed 4 bases at V and 6 bases at J, with 10 bases between. The CDR3 is CASSLYQGNSPLHF. In nucleotides, the CDR3 is TGCGCCAGCAGCCTTTATCAGGGTAATTCACCCCTCCACTTT.

The chain couples TRBV6-1 to TRBJ2-2; 10 nucleotides align to TRBD2. This CDR3 is 19 amino acids long. Germline V CDR1 and CDR2: MNHNS, SASEGT. V was pared by 3 bases and J by 0 bases, with 10 bases of the junction left unmatched. Written as DNA, the CDR3 is TGTGCCAGCAGTGATGGGTTAGCGGGGGGCCGCGCGAACACCGGGGAGCTGTTTTTT. Its translation is CASSDGLAGGRANTGELFF.

This clone was recorded only once. This sequence joins TRBV9 and TRBJ2-2, with D perhaps TRBD2 (7 bases). In germline, CDR1 is SGDLS, CDR2 YYNGEE. Between the trimmed V and J ends, which lost 4 bases and 2 bases, there was a span of 18 bases. This CDR3 comprises 17 residues. The CDR3 protein is CASSPRSRGGNTGELFF. In nucleotides, the CDR3 is TGTGCCAGCAGCCCCCGGAGCCGCGGGGGCAACACCGGGGAGCTGTTTTTT.